These T cell receptor beta chains were read from a single sample in a study of CD8+ T cells in alopecia areata. The protocol was immunoSEQ multiplex PCR, while the TCRdb copy is restricted to in-frame clones and leaves out a portion. The profile shows hundreds of thousands of clones, about two thirds of them singletons. The material was CD4+ T cells sorted from blood, obtained at week 0. These receptor sequences come from a human donor with alopecia areata. CDR3s include the opening cysteine and the closing phenylalanine or tryptophan. Fields, in order: J gene, clone size, D gene, V gene, CDR3 DNA, CDR3 protein. The D gene is left open where the match is weak. Size tells how often a clone was seen (once, few, many) or the class of an expanded clone, and some rows leave it out.

J gene: TRBJ2-6; clone size: -; D gene: -; V gene: TRBV18; CDR3 DNA: TGTGCCAGCTCGAAGGCTGGGGCCAACGTCCTGACTTTC; CDR3 protein: CASSKAGANVLTF
J gene: TRBJ2-5; clone size: -; D gene: TRBD1; V gene: TRBV7-2; CDR3 DNA: TGTGCCAGCAGCATGGACAGGGTAACAGAGACCCAGTACTTC; CDR3 protein: CASSMDRVTETQYF
J gene: TRBJ1-2; clone size: -; D gene: TRBD1; V gene: TRBV29-1; CDR3 DNA: TGCAGCGTTCTCGACAGGGGGGATGGCTACACCTTC; CDR3 protein: CSVLDRGDGYTF
J gene: TRBJ1-6; clone size: -; D gene: -; V gene: TRBV5-1; CDR3 DNA: TGCGCCAGCAGCTTGGACGTGGATTCACCCCTCCACTTT; CDR3 protein: CASSLDVDSPLHF
J gene: TRBJ2-7; clone size: -; D gene: -; V gene: TRBV7-9; CDR3 DNA: TGTGCCAGCAGCCCCTCGACGGAAAGGCGCGAGCAGTACTTC; CDR3 protein: CASSPSTERREQYF
J gene: TRBJ2-5; clone size: -; D gene: -; V gene: TRBV25-1; CDR3 DNA: TGTGCCAGCAGTGAATGGAATTTACCCCAAGAGACCCAGTACTTC; CDR3 protein: CASSEWNLPQETQYF
J gene: TRBJ2-1; clone size: -; D gene: -; V gene: TRBV7-9; CDR3 DNA: TGTGCCAGCAGCGACATAACAGGCTTTTTAGTCTACAATGAGCAGTTCTTC; CDR3 protein: CASSDITGFLVYNEQFF
J gene: TRBJ2-7; clone size: -; D gene: TRBD1; V gene: TRBV29-1; CDR3 DNA: TGCAGCGCCTCCAGGGGGCTTTCCGAGCAGTACTTC; CDR3 protein: CSASRGLSEQYF
J gene: TRBJ2-3; clone size: few; D gene: TRBD2; V gene: TRBV14; CDR3 DNA: TGTGCCAGCAGCCAAGATCCGAGACTAGCGGGGGCAGATACGCAGTATTTT; CDR3 protein: CASSQDPRLAGADTQYF
J gene: TRBJ2-5; clone size: -; D gene: -; V gene: TRBV15; CDR3 DNA: TGTGCCACCAGCAGGGCCGAAGGGGAGACCCAGTACTTC; CDR3 protein: CATSRAEGETQYF
J gene: TRBJ2-7; clone size: -; D gene: -; V gene: TRBV9; CDR3 DNA: TGTGCCAGCAGCTCCCACGGGACCTACGAGCAGTACTTC; CDR3 protein: CASSSHGTYEQYF
J gene: TRBJ1-5; clone size: -; D gene: -; V gene: TRBV5-6; CDR3 DNA: TGTGCCAGCAGCTTGTTCTCGGGCAATCAGCCCCAGCATTTT; CDR3 protein: CASSLFSGNQPQHF
J gene: TRBJ2-1; clone size: -; D gene: -; V gene: TRBV4-3; CDR3 DNA: TGCGCCAGCAGCCAAGACGGTGGTTTTGGGAATGAGCAGTTCTTC; CDR3 protein: CASSQDGGFGNEQFF
J gene: TRBJ2-4; clone size: once; D gene: -; V gene: TRBV2; CDR3 DNA: TGTGCCGCGGACCGAGGAAACATTCAGTACTTC; CDR3 protein: CAADRGNIQYF
J gene: TRBJ2-5; clone size: -; D gene: -; V gene: TRBV2; CDR3 DNA: TGTGCCAGCAGTCGCGACAGGATGGAGACCCAGTACTTC; CDR3 protein: CASSRDRMETQYF
J gene: TRBJ2-5; clone size: -; D gene: -; V gene: TRBV7-9; CDR3 DNA: TGTGCCAGCAGCATCCAAGAGACCCAGTACTTC; CDR3 protein: CASSIQETQYF
J gene: TRBJ1-5; clone size: -; D gene: -; V gene: TRBV5-6; CDR3 DNA: TGTGCCAGCAGCTTACGCAATCAGCCCCAGCATTTT; CDR3 protein: CASSLRNQPQHF
J gene: TRBJ2-3; clone size: -; D gene: -; V gene: TRBV4-3; CDR3 DNA: TGCGCCAGCAGCCAAGGACAGGCAAGCACAGATACGCAGTATTTT; CDR3 protein: CASSQGQASTDTQYF
J gene: TRBJ2-5; clone size: -; D gene: TRBD2; V gene: TRBV4-1; CDR3 DNA: TGCGCCAGCAGCCAAGTCGGGGGGACAGAGACCCAGTACTTC; CDR3 protein: CASSQVGGTETQYF
J gene: TRBJ1-1; clone size: once; D gene: -; V gene: TRBV5-4; CDR3 DNA: TGTGCCAGCAGCTCAACAGAAACGATCACTGAAGCTTTCTTT; CDR3 protein: CASSSTETITEAFF
J gene: TRBJ1-2; clone size: -; D gene: -; V gene: TRBV25-1; CDR3 DNA: TGTGCCAGCAGTGAATCGGGAGGTTATGGCTACACCTTC; CDR3 protein: CASSESGGYGYTF
J gene: TRBJ1-3; clone size: -; D gene: -; V gene: TRBV29-1; CDR3 DNA: TGCAGCGTTGGGTCCGGGTCTGGAAACACCATATATTTT; CDR3 protein: CSVGSGSGNTIYF
J gene: TRBJ1-2; clone size: -; D gene: -; V gene: TRBV29-1; CDR3 DNA: TGCAGCGTTGATCCGGGGACTAACTATGGCTACACCTTC; CDR3 protein: CSVDPGTNYGYTF
J gene: TRBJ1-2; clone size: -; D gene: -; V gene: TRBV10-2; CDR3 DNA: TGCGCCAGCAGTGATCGTGCAGCTAACTATGGCTACACCTTC; CDR3 protein: CASSDRAANYGYTF
J gene: TRBJ2-2; clone size: -; D gene: -; V gene: TRBV7-9; CDR3 DNA: TGTGCCAGCAGAACAGGCACCGGGGAGCTGTTTTTT; CDR3 protein: CASRTGTGELFF
J gene: TRBJ2-5; clone size: -; D gene: -; V gene: TRBV11-2; CDR3 DNA: TGTGCCAGCAGCTTAGCAGGGGTAGAGACCCAGTACTTC; CDR3 protein: CASSLAGVETQYF
J gene: TRBJ1-2; clone size: -; D gene: -; V gene: TRBV25-1; CDR3 DNA: TGTGCCAGCAGTGAAAATCCGGAGATCAATGGCTACACCTTC; CDR3 protein: CASSENPEINGYTF
J gene: TRBJ2-2; clone size: -; D gene: TRBD1; V gene: TRBV5-1; CDR3 DNA: TGCGCCAGCAGCTTGGGACAGGGGGCTTTGAACACCGGGGAGCTGTTTTTT; CDR3 protein: CASSLGQGALNTGELFF
J gene: TRBJ1-6; clone size: once; D gene: -; V gene: TRBV10-3; CDR3 DNA: TGTGCCATCAGTGACAGGGTATCACCCCTCCACTTT; CDR3 protein: CAISDRVSPLHF
J gene: TRBJ2-7; clone size: few; D gene: TRBD2; V gene: TRBV10-3; CDR3 DNA: TGTGCCATCAGTGAGTCGGGTGGAAGCGGGGGGAACCGCTACGAGCAGTACTTC; CDR3 protein: CAISESGGSGGNRYEQYF
J gene: TRBJ1-2; clone size: -; D gene: -; V gene: TRBV25-1; CDR3 DNA: TGTGCCAGCAGCCTCAGTAGGGGAAGTGACACCAACTATGGCTACACCTTC; CDR3 protein: CASSLSRGSDTNYGYTF
J gene: TRBJ2-2; clone size: few; D gene: TRBD2; V gene: TRBV30; CDR3 DNA: TGTGCCTGGAGTCGACTAGCCGGGAACACCGGGGAGCTGTTTTTT; CDR3 protein: CAWSRLAGNTGELFF
J gene: TRBJ1-2; clone size: -; D gene: -; V gene: TRBV5-4; CDR3 DNA: TGTGCCAGCAGCTTGAACGGGGGTGGCTACACCTTC; CDR3 protein: CASSLNGGGYTF
J gene: TRBJ1-2; clone size: few; D gene: -; V gene: TRBV6-5; CDR3 DNA: TGTGCCAGCCGGGACAACGCTAACTATGGCTACACCTTC; CDR3 protein: CASRDNANYGYTF
J gene: TRBJ1-5; clone size: -; D gene: -; V gene: TRBV2; CDR3 DNA: TGTGCCAGCGCCCGGTGGGCCGATAGCAATCAGCCCCAGCATTTT; CDR3 protein: CASARWADSNQPQHF
J gene: TRBJ2-3; clone size: -; D gene: -; V gene: TRBV29-1; CDR3 DNA: TGCAGCGCCAGGGGAAGTGGCACAGATACGCAGTATTTT; CDR3 protein: CSARGSGTDTQYF
J gene: TRBJ1-1; clone size: few; D gene: -; V gene: TRBV7-9; CDR3 DNA: TGTGCCAGCAGCTCATGGAGCCGTGAAGCTTTCTTT; CDR3 protein: CASSSWSREAFF
J gene: TRBJ2-7; clone size: -; D gene: -; V gene: TRBV5-4; CDR3 DNA: TGTGCCAGCAGCTCCAAAAGGCCAGAGACTTACGAGCAGTACTTC; CDR3 protein: CASSSKRPETYEQYF
J gene: TRBJ2-7; clone size: -; D gene: -; V gene: TRBV5-1; CDR3 DNA: TGCGCCAGCGCCAGGACTGGTTCCTACGAGCAGTACTTC; CDR3 protein: CASARTGSYEQYF
J gene: TRBJ2-5; clone size: -; D gene: -; V gene: TRBV5-1; CDR3 DNA: TGCGCCAGCAGCCTTCAGGGTGCCGAGACCCAGTACTTC; CDR3 protein: CASSLQGAETQYF
J gene: TRBJ1-6; clone size: once; D gene: -; V gene: TRBV6-4; CDR3 DNA: TGTGCCAGCAGGCCGGACGGGGCGAATTCACCCCTCCACTTT; CDR3 protein: CASRPDGANSPLHF
J gene: TRBJ2-5; clone size: -; D gene: TRBD2; V gene: TRBV23-1; CDR3 DNA: TGCGCCAGCAGCCGGACTAGTTACCAAGAGACCCAGTACTTC; CDR3 protein: CASSRTSYQETQYF
J gene: TRBJ2-7; clone size: -; D gene: -; V gene: TRBV29-1; CDR3 DNA: TGCAGCGTTGAATCAGGGGACTACGAGCAGTACTTC; CDR3 protein: CSVESGDYEQYF
J gene: TRBJ1-5; clone size: few; D gene: -; V gene: TRBV23-1; CDR3 DNA: TGCGCCAGCAGTGCCGGGACAAGCAATCAGCCCCAGCATTTT; CDR3 protein: CASSAGTSNQPQHF
J gene: TRBJ2-5; clone size: few; D gene: -; V gene: TRBV7-9; CDR3 DNA: TGTGCCAGCAACTTCTGGATACAAGAGACCCAGTACTTC; CDR3 protein: CASNFWIQETQYF
J gene: TRBJ2-7; clone size: -; D gene: TRBD1; V gene: TRBV5-1; CDR3 DNA: TGCGCCAGCGGCGAGGGACAGGGGGGCTCCTACGAGCAGTACTTC; CDR3 protein: CASGEGQGGSYEQYF
J gene: TRBJ2-3; clone size: -; D gene: TRBD1; V gene: TRBV9; CDR3 DNA: TGTGCCAGCGGACAGGGAAACACAGATACGCAGTATTTT; CDR3 protein: CASGQGNTDTQYF